The following is a TCR beta chain sequence with its context. Germline CDR1 reads SGHDT; CDR2 reads YYEEEE. This CDR3 is 16 amino acids long. A second PCR of about 7 to 12 cycles used a sample-barcoded 5' primer and a J-beta primer mix. Every sample produced at least 2.5 million CDR3-containing paired-end reads. TCRdb analysed the 5' RACE reads with MiXCR anew, one entry per CDR3 protein. The data contain hundreds of thousands of distinct CDR3 sequences, approximately 52% of them singletons. The data were obtained in a study of blood T cells in healthy people across ages. This TCR derives from a woman aged 80 or over in good health. The rearrangement links TRBV5-6 to TRBJ2-4, with TRBD2 as a possible D gene (6 bases). The J call is uncertain, as TRBJ2-7 better fits the DNA end. The sequencing input was blood. In nucleotides, the CDR3 is TGTGCCAGCAGCCGGAAGGCGCAGGGACTTTTCTACGAGCAGTACTTC. Amino acids: CASSRKAQGLFYEQYF.